The rows below give T cell receptor beta chains drawn from one sample of a study of cytomegalovirus exposure and HLA in healthy donors. Produced via immunoSEQ multiplex PCR; TCRdb's table is partial and in-frame only. This sample has more than 200,000 clones; 75% to 80% occur once, and the top ten carry around 2%. The specimen sequenced was PBMCs. The receptors were sampled from a man younger than 35 in good health and CMV-seronegative. Both conserved end residues are part of each CDR3. The D gene is left open where the match is weak. Rows may omit the clone size; those that give it use once, few, many or a size class.

-	TRBV15	TRBJ2-1	-	TGTGCCACCAGCAGAGGTATCTTATCCTACAATGAGCAGTTCTTC	CATSRGILSYNEQFF
-	TRBV19	TRBJ2-3	-	TGTGCCAGTAGAGGGGCCGGCACAGATACGCAGTATTTT	CASRGAGTDTQYF
-	TRBV2	TRBJ1-6	-	TGTGCCAGCAGCCCTCAGGGGTTGGATAATTCACCCCTCCACTTT	CASSPQGLDNSPLHF
once	TRBV19	TRBJ2-5	-	TGTGCCAGTAGTACAGGGAGGAGCTCGTTTCGGAGGGAGACCCAGTACTTC	CASSTGRSSFRRETQYF
-	TRBV7-2	TRBJ2-2	-	TGTGCCAGCATCCCCCGGGGCACAGGGTTAGCCGGGGAGCTGTTTTTT	CASIPRGTGLAGELFF
-	TRBV29-1	TRBJ2-1	TRBD2	TGCAGCGTTGAAGATGCCCGCTGGACTAGCGGGAATTATGAGCAGTTCTTC	CSVEDARWTSGNYEQFF
-	TRBV11-1	TRBJ2-3	-	TGTGCCAGCAGCTGGGGAGGACGGAGAAGCACAGATACGCAGTATTTT	CASSWGGRRSTDTQYF
-	TRBV2	TRBJ2-3	TRBD2	TGTGCCAGCAGTGCGGTCACTAGCGGGGCCGATACGCAGTATTTT	CASSAVTSGADTQYF
-	TRBV5-1	TRBJ2-7	-	TGCGCCAGCAGCGGACGACAGGGAGGCGAGCAGTACTTC	CASSGRQGGEQYF
-	TRBV27	TRBJ2-7	-	TGTGCCAGCAGTTTTACAGGGTACATCAACGAGCAGTACTTC	CASSFTGYINEQYF
once	TRBV7-9	TRBJ2-7	TRBD1	TGTGCCAGCAGCCCAACCGGGACAGGGGTCCTCTCCTACGAGCAGTACTTC	CASSPTGTGVLSYEQYF
-	TRBV5-6	TRBJ1-6	TRBD1	TGTGCCAGCACCTGGGGAGGATTCCGACAGGGTCGGCCCTATTCACCCCTCCACTTT	CASTWGGFRQGRPYSPLHF
once	TRBV7-9	TRBJ2-7	TRBD2	TGTGCCAGCAGCTTACCCTCTGGCGCTAGCGGCTCCTACGAGCAGTACTTC	CASSLPSGASGSYEQYF
few	TRBV7-8	TRBJ1-2	-	TGTGCCAGCAGCCCAAAAGTTGGGGCCTATGGCTACACCTTC	CASSPKVGAYGYTF
few	TRBV19	TRBJ2-5	TRBD2	TGTGCCAGTAGTACCGGACTAGGTTCGGAGACCCAGTACTTC	CASSTGLGSETQYF
-	TRBV27	TRBJ2-7	-	TGTGCCAGCAGTTACAGGGGGGGTGAGCAGTACTTC	CASSYRGGEQYF
-	TRBV15	TRBJ2-3	-	TGTGCCACCAGCAGAGAGCGGGGGCTAAACACAGATACGCAGTATTTT	CATSRERGLNTDTQYF
-	TRBV30	TRBJ2-7	-	TGTGCCTGGAGTGTCGGGCTCGCGGGGGAGCAGTACTTC	CAWSVGLAGEQYF
-	TRBV27	TRBJ1-4	-	TGTGCCAGCAGGACAGGCATCACAACTAATGAAAAACTGTTTTTT	CASRTGITTNEKLFF
-	TRBV30	TRBJ2-7	-	TGTGCCTGCCAGTCGACAGGTTCCTACGAGCAGTACTTC	CACQSTGSYEQYF
-	TRBV7-9	TRBJ2-7	-	TGTTCCAGCAGCTTAGTTGGGCAGTCCTACGAGCAGTACTTC	CSSSLVGQSYEQYF
few	TRBV5-8	TRBJ1-1	-	TGTGCCAGCAGCTTGGACAGGCTCACTGAAGCTTTCTTT	CASSLDRLTEAFF
-	TRBV14	TRBJ1-1	-	TGTGCCAGCAGCCACTCAGGGGTAGGGACTGAAGCTTTCTTT	CASSHSGVGTEAFF
-	TRBV11-2	TRBJ2-4	-	TGTGCCAGCAGCTTACTCCCAGGGGACATTCAGTACTTC	CASSLLPGDIQYF
-	TRBV7-2	TRBJ1-5	-	TGTGCCAGCAGCTTTAACAGGTGGGGCAATCAGCCCCAGCATTTT	CASSFNRWGNQPQHF
few	TRBV7-2	TRBJ2-7	TRBD2	TGTGCCAGCAGCCCTACTAGCGGGGGTTACGAGCAGTACTTC	CASSPTSGGYEQYF
-	TRBV5-1	TRBJ2-1	TRBD2	TGCGCCAGCAGTTCCGGGACTAGCGGGAGTAGTGAGCAGTTCTTC	CASSSGTSGSSEQFF
-	TRBV6-6	TRBJ1-1	-	TGTGCCAGCAGCCCCGTCGGGGTGAACACTGAAGCTTTCTTT	CASSPVGVNTEAFF
-	TRBV5-5	TRBJ1-6	TRBD1	TGTGCCAGCAGCTTGAGACAGGGGGCTTTTTCACCCCTCCACTTT	CASSLRQGAFSPLHF
-	TRBV11-2	TRBJ2-7	TRBD1	TGTGCCAGCAGCTTAGCCCTGGGACAGATGAGCTCCTACGAGCAGTACTTC	CASSLALGQMSSYEQYF
-	TRBV5-4	TRBJ1-3	TRBD1	TGTGCCAGCAGCTTGATGGGCCAGGGGGCAGAAGGAAACACCATATATTTT	CASSLMGQGAEGNTIYF
-	TRBV5-1	TRBJ2-1	TRBD2	TGCGCCAGCAGCTTGGATGCGGGGGGGCCGGGTGAGCAGTTCTTC	CASSLDAGGPGEQFF
-	TRBV6-4	TRBJ2-1	-	TGTGCCAGCAAAGGACTACACAATGAGCAGTTCTTC	CASKGLHNEQFF
-	TRBV18	TRBJ1-3	-	TGTGCCAGCTCCCCGTACCAAGGACAGCTTTCCTCCTCTGGAAACACCATATATTTT	CASSPYQGQLSSSGNTIYF
-	TRBV5-1	TRBJ2-1	TRBD2	TGCGCCAGCAGCTTGGGACTAGCGGGGGCCAATGAGCAGTTCTTC	CASSLGLAGANEQFF
-	TRBV6-5	TRBJ2-7	-	TGTGCCACCCGGCGTAGGGAGTACTACGAGCAGTACTTC	CATRRREYYEQYF
-	TRBV5-1	TRBJ2-7	-	TGCGCCAGCAGCTCAGGGGGGACAAGCTCCTACGAGCAGTACTTC	CASSSGGTSSYEQYF
-	TRBV13	TRBJ2-7	TRBD1	TGTGCCAGCAGCTTAGAGGGACAGGCGGTGGAAAGTTCCTACGAGCAGTACTTC	CASSLEGQAVESSYEQYF